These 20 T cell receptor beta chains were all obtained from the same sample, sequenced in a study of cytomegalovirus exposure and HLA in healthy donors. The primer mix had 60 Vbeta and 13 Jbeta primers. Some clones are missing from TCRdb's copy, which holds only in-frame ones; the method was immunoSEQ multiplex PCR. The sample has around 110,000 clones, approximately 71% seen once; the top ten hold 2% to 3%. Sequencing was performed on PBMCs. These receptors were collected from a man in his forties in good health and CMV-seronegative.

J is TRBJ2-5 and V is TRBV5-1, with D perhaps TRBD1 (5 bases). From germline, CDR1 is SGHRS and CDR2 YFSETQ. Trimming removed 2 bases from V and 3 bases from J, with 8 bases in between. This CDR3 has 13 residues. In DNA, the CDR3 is TGCGCCAGCAGCTTTAGACAGAAAGAGACCCAGTACTTC. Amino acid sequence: CASSFRQKETQYF.

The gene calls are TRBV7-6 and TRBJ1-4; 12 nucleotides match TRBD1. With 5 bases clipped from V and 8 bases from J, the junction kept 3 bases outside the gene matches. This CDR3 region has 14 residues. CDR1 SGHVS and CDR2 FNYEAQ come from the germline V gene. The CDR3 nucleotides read TGTGCCAGCAGCCGGGACAGGGGGCGGGAAAAACTGTTTTTT. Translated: CASSRDRGREKLFF.

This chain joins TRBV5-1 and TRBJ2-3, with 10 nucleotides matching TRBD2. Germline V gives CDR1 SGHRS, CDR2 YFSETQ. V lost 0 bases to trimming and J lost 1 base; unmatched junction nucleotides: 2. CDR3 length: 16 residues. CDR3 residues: CASSLGLAGGTDTQYF. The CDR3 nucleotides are TGCGCCAGCAGCTTGGGTCTAGCGGGGGGCACAGATACGCAGTATTTT.

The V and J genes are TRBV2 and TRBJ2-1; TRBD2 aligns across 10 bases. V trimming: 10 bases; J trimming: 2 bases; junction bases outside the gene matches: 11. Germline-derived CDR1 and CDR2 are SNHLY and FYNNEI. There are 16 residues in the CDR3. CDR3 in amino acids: CATQVSGGPPYNEQFF. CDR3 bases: TGTGCCACCCAAGTTAGCGGGGGGCCCCCCTACAATGAGCAGTTCTTC.

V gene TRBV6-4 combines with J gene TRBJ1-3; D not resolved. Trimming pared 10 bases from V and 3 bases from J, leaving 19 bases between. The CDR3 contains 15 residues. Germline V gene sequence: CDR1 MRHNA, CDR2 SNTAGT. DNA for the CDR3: TGTGCCAACAACTTGAGAACGTCGGGTGGAAACACCATATATTTT. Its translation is CANNLRTSGGNTIYF.

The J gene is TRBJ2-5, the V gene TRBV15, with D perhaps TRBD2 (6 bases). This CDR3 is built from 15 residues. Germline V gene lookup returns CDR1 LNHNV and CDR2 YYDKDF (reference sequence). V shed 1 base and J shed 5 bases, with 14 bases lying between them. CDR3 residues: CATSRVSGPRETQYF. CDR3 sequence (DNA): TGTGCCACCAGCAGAGTTAGCGGTCCCAGGGAGACCCAGTACTTC. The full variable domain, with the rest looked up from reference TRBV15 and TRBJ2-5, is DAMVIQNPRYQVTQFGKPVTLSCSQTLNHNVMYWYQQKSSQAPKLLFHYYDKDFNNEADTPDNFQSRRPNTSFCFLDIRSPGLGDTAMYLCATSRVSGPRETQYFGPGTRLLVL.

CDR3 sequence reads: CASSYAGEAAHGYTF. The CDR3 nucleotides are TGTGCCAGCAGTTACGCCGGGGAGGCAGCCCATGGCTACACCTTC. The genes are TRBV6-6 and TRBJ1-2; unclear D gene. Looked up from germline, CDR1 is MNHNY and CDR2 is SVGAGI (reference sequence). The CDR3 has 15 amino acids. Trimming left V 2 bases short and J 6 bases short, with 16 bases between.

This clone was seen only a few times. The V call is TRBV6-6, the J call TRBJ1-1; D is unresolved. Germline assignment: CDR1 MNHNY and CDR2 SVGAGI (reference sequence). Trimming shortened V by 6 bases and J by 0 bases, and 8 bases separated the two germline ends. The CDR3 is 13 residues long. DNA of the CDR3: TGTGCCAGCAGCCCCGGTATGAACACTGAAGCTTTCTTT. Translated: CASSPGMNTEAFF.

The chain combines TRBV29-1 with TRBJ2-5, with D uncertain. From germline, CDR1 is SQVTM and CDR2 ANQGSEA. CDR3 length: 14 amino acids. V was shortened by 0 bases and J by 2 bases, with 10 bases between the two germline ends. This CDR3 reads CSVEDLSFQETQYF. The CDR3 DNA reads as TGCAGCGTTGAAGATCTGAGTTTTCAAGAGACCCAGTACTTC. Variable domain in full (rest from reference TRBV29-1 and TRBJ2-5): SAVISQKPSRDICQRGTSLTIQCQVDSQVTMMFWYRQQPGQSLTLIATANQGSEATYESGFVIDKFPISRPNLTFSTLTVSNMSPEDSSIYLCSVEDLSFQETQYFGPGTRLLVL.

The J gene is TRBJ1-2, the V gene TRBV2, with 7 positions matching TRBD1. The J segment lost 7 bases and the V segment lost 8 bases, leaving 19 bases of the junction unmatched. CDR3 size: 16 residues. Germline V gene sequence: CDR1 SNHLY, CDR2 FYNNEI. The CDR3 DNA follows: TGTGCCAGCTCCCCTGAGGGACAGTTGGGAATGGCTGGCTACACCTTC. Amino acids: CASSPEGQLGMAGYTF. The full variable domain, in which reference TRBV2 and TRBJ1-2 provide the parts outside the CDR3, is EPEVTQTPSHQVTQMGQEVILRCVPISNHLYFYWYRQILGQKVEFLVSFYNNEISEKSEIFDDQFSVERPDGSNFTLKIRSTKLEDSAMYFCASSPEGQLGMAGYTFGSGTRLTVV.

DNA for the CDR3: TGTGCCAGCAGCCTATTAGCGGGGGCGAACACCGGGGAGCTGTTTTTT. This codes for CASSLLAGANTGELFF. The rearrangement joins TRBV7-8 to TRBJ2-2, with 9 positions matching TRBD2. This CDR3 contains 16 residues. V shed 5 bases and J 0 bases; nucleotides not matched to a gene: 4. The germline V gene has CDR1 SGHVS and CDR2 FQNEAQ.

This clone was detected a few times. The DNA for the CDR3 is TGTGCCAGTACCTCCCTGCCGGGACAGGGGGCTGGGGAGCTGTTTTTT. Its protein product is CASTSLPGQGAGELFF. The V and J genes are TRBV19 and TRBJ2-2, with 12 bases fitting TRBD1. The V gene's germline CDR1 is LNHDA and CDR2 SQIVND (reference sequence). With V trimmed by 7 bases and J by 8 bases, 11 bases remained unmatched. This CDR3 spans 16 amino acids. Full variable domain (outside the CDR3, taken from reference TRBV19 and TRBJ2-2): DGGITQSPKYLFRKEGQNVTLSCEQNLNHDAMYWYRQDPGQGLRLIYYSQIVNDFQKGDIAEGYSVSREKKESFPLTVTSAQKNPTAFYLCASTSLPGQGAGELFFGEGSRLTVL.

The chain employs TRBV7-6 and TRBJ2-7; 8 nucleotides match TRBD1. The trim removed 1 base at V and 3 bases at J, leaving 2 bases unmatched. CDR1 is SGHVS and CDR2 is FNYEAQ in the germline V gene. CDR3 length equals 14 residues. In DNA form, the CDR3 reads TGTGCCAGCAGCTTAGGTGACAGGGGCTACGAGCAGTACTTC. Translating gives CASSLGDRGYEQYF.

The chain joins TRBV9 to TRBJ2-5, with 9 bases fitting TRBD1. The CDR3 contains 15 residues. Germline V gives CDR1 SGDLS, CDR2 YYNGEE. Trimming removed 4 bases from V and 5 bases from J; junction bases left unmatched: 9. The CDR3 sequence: CASSPRTGEEETQYF. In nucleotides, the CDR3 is TGTGCCAGCAGCCCCCGGACAGGGGAGGAGGAGACCCAGTACTTC.

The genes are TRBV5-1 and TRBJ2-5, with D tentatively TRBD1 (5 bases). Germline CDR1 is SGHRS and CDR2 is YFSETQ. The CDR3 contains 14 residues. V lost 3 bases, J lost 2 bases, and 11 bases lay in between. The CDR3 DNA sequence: TGCGCCAGCAGCTCAAGGGGTGGGCAAGAGACCCAGTACTTC. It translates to CASSSRGGQETQYF.

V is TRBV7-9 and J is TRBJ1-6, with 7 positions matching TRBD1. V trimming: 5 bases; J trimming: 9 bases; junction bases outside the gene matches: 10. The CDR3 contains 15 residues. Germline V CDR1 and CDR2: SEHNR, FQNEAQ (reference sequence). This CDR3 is CASSREGASRSPLHF. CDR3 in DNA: TGTGCCAGCAGCAGAGAGGGGGCTTCGCGTTCACCCCTCCACTTT.

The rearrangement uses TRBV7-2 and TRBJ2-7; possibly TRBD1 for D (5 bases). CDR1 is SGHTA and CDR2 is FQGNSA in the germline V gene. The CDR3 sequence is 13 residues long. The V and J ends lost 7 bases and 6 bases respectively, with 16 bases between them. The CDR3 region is CASTGDRRSEQYF. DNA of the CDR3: TGTGCCAGCACCGGCGACAGAAGGTCCGAGCAGTACTTC.

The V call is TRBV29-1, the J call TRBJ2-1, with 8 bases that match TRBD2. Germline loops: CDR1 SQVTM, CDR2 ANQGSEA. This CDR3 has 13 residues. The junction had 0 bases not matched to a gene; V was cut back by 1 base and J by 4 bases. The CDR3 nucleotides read TGCAGCGTTGAAGCGGGGGGGTACAATGAGCAGTTCTTC. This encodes CSVEAGGYNEQFF.

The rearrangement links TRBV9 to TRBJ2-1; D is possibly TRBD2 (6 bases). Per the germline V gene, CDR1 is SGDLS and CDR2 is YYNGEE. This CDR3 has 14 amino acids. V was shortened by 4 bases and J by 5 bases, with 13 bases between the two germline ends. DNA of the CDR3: TGTGCCAGCAGCACGGGACTTACAGACAATGAGCAGTTCTTC. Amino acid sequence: CASSTGLTDNEQFF.

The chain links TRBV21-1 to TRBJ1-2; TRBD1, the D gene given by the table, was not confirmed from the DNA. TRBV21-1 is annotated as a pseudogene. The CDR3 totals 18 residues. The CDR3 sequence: CASSKGEEQGANPYGYTF. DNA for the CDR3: TGTGCCAGCAGCAAAGGTGAGGAACAGGGGGCGAACCCCTATGGCTACACCTTC.